This TCR beta chain comes out of a study of response to subunit inactivated influenza vaccine (dated by TCRdb to the late 2010s). In terms of the full investigation: Deep quantitative profiling of the T cell receptor repertoire was used in the study to follow responses to a trivalent subunit inactivated influenza vaccine. Paper-wide results and their limitations: The authors suggested that each seasonal influenza vaccination may recruit only a limited number of new T cells.

Concerning this clonotype: Its target antigen remains unknown. Given a much more abundant clone one base away, this may be a read error.

Library preparation was by RT-PCR. TCRdb records Illumina HiSeq 2500 as the sequencer. TCRdb applied fastp at Q25 and MiXCR to the public reads, then kept only in-frame beta chains. Each CDR3 protein gets just one entry, which takes the most common genes and DNA from the rows behind it. The sample table records hundreds of thousands of distinct CDR3 sequences; approximately 14% of these occur just once. Clones ranked in the top ten supply 9.5% to 13% of the sample. At the junction V is shortened by 1 base and J by 7 bases, with 14 bases in between. Per the germline V gene, SGHVS is the CDR1 and FNYEAQ is the CDR2. The CDR3 goes from the cysteine to the phenylalanine over 15 residues. Only the CDR3 DNA stays, 45 bases, in frame from base 1.

The sample consisted of PBMCs from blood, taken approximately 12 days after vaccination. The chain employs TRBV7-6 and TRBJ2-1; TRBD1 might be the D gene, on 6 matching bases. The origin of this receptor is a man aged 50-60 years who received an inactivated influenza vaccine. Donor details come from another sample of the same person, matched by shared clones. The CDR3 region: CASSLGASQGNEQFF. The DNA sequence is as follows: TGTGCCAGCAGCTTAGGTGCAAGCCAGGGGAATGAGCAGTTCTTC.